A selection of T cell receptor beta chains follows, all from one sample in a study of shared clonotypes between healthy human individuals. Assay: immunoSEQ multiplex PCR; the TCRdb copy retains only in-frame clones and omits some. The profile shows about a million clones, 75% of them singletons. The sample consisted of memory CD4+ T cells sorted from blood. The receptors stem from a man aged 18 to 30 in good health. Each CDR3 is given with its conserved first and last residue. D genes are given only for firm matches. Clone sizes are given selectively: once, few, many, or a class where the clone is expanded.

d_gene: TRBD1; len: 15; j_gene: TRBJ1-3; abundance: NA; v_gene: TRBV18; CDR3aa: CASSPTGGKGNTIYF; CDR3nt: TGTGCCAGCTCACCTACAGGGGGCAAAGGAAACACCATATATTTT
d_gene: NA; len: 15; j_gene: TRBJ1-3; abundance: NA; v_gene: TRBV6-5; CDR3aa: CASSYNGRDGNTIYF; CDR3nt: TGTGCCAGCAGTTACAACGGCAGGGATGGAAACACCATATATTTT
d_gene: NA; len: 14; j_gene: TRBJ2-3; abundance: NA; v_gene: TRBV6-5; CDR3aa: CASGAGVRTDTQYF; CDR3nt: TGTGCCAGCGGGGCAGGAGTTCGCACAGATACGCAGTATTTT
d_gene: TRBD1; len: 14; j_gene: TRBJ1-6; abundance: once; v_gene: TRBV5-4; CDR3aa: CASSFGPDREPLHF; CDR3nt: TGTGCCAGCAGTTTCGGCCCCGACAGGGAACCCCTCCACTTT
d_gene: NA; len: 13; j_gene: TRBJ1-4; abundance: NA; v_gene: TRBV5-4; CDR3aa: CASSLADHAKLFF; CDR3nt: TGTGCCAGCAGCTTGGCTGATCATGCAAAACTGTTTTTT
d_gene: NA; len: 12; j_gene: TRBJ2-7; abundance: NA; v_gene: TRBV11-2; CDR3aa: CASSRQSYEQYF; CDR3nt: TGTGCCAGCAGTCGCCAGAGTTACGAGCAGTACTTC
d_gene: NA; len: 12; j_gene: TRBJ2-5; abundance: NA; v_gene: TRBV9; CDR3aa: CASSVATETQYF; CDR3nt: TGTGCCAGCAGCGTAGCGACGGAGACCCAGTACTTC
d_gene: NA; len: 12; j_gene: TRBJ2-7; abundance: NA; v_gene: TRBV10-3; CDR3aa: CAISNDAYEQYF; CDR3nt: TGTGCCATCAGCAATGACGCATACGAGCAGTACTTC
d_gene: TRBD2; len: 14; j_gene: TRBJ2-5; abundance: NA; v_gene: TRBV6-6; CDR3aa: CASSYTGGDETQYF; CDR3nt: TGTGCCAGCAGTTATACGGGAGGGGATGAGACCCAGTACTTC
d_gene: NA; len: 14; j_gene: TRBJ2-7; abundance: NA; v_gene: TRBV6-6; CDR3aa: CASSYSPSAYEQYF; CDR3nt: TGTGCCAGCAGTTACTCTCCGAGTGCATACGAGCAGTACTTC